This is a list of T cell receptor beta chains from one sample in a study of shared clonotypes between healthy human individuals. Only in-frame clones appear in the TCRdb table, and some are missing; sequencing was by immunoSEQ multiplex PCR. The repertoire includes 2 million to 2.5 million clones, under 97% of them detected once, and more than 0.1% sits in the top ten. The sample consisted of naive CD4+ T cells sorted from blood. The receptors come from a man between 18 and 35 years old in good health. CDR3s include the opening cysteine and the closing phenylalanine or tryptophan. The D gene is left open where the match is weak. Rows give clone size only sometimes, using once, few, many, or a class for an expanded clone.

v_call: TRBV6-1
d_call: .
j_call: TRBJ1-1
clone_size: .
cdr3_nt: TGTGCCAGCACGGAAACACCGAACACTGAAGCTTTCTTT
cdr3_aa: CASTETPNTEAFF

v_call: TRBV18
d_call: .
j_call: TRBJ2-5
clone_size: .
cdr3_nt: TGTGCCAGCTCACGCCCACAAGAGACCCAGTACTTC
cdr3_aa: CASSRPQETQYF

v_call: TRBV11-2
d_call: .
j_call: TRBJ2-7
clone_size: .
cdr3_nt: TGTGCCAGCAGCTTTGAAATCGGAGGTAGATACGAGCAGTACTTC
cdr3_aa: CASSFEIGGRYEQYF

v_call: TRBV2
d_call: .
j_call: TRBJ1-1
clone_size: few
cdr3_nt: TGTGCCAGCAGTGAGATAGAAGCTTTCTTT
cdr3_aa: CASSEIEAFF

v_call: TRBV18
d_call: .
j_call: TRBJ1-4
clone_size: .
cdr3_nt: TGTGCCAGCTCACCGAGACAGGACAGCGAAAAACTGTTTTTT
cdr3_aa: CASSPRQDSEKLFF

v_call: TRBV6-1
d_call: .
j_call: TRBJ1-5
clone_size: .
cdr3_nt: TGTGCCAGCTCTGACGCTTCGAGGGGGCAGCCCCAGCATTTT
cdr3_aa: CASSDASRGQPQHF

v_call: TRBV4-1
d_call: .
j_call: TRBJ1-6
clone_size: few
cdr3_nt: TGCGCCAGCAGCCAAGCTGAAGGCTTGTATTCACCCCTCCACTTT
cdr3_aa: CASSQAEGLYSPLHF

v_call: TRBV19
d_call: TRBD2
j_call: TRBJ2-7
clone_size: .
cdr3_nt: TGTGCCAGTAGTAAGGGAGAGAGACTAGCGTCCGTCGAGCAGTACTTC
cdr3_aa: CASSKGERLASVEQYF

v_call: TRBV25-1
d_call: .
j_call: TRBJ1-2
clone_size: .
cdr3_nt: TGTGCCAGCAGTGACAGAGTATATGGCTACACCTTC
cdr3_aa: CASSDRVYGYTF

v_call: TRBV19
d_call: TRBD1
j_call: TRBJ1-5
clone_size: .
cdr3_nt: TGTGCCAGTAGCGCAGATCCAGGGGGCAGCAATCAGCCCCAGCATTTT
cdr3_aa: CASSADPGGSNQPQHF

v_call: TRBV7-9
d_call: TRBD2
j_call: TRBJ2-1
clone_size: once
cdr3_nt: TGTGCCAGCACCCTCGGGGGGGGAGGGCCCCACAATGAGCAGTTCTTC
cdr3_aa: CASTLGGGGPHNEQFF

v_call: TRBV7-9
d_call: TRBD2
j_call: TRBJ2-5
clone_size: .
cdr3_nt: TGTGCCAGCAGCCTACCTAGCGGGGGGGCCAAAGAGACCCAGTACTTC
cdr3_aa: CASSLPSGGAKETQYF

v_call: TRBV28
d_call: TRBD1
j_call: TRBJ1-1
clone_size: .
cdr3_nt: TGTGCCAGCAGTCGCCCGCGACAGGGGAACACTGAAGCTTTCTTT
cdr3_aa: CASSRPRQGNTEAFF

v_call: TRBV4-3
d_call: TRBD1
j_call: TRBJ1-4
clone_size: .
cdr3_nt: TGCGCCAGCAGCCAATCATGGACAGGGGGCCGGGAAAAACTGTTTTTT
cdr3_aa: CASSQSWTGGREKLFF

v_call: TRBV27
d_call: .
j_call: TRBJ1-2
clone_size: .
cdr3_nt: TGTGCCAGCAGTTTTCGGGGGGGGTGGGACTACACCTTC
cdr3_aa: CASSFRGGWDYTF

v_call: TRBV25-1
d_call: .
j_call: TRBJ2-7
clone_size: .
cdr3_nt: TGTGCCAGCAGGGAATCGGGGAGGGAGCAGTACTTC
cdr3_aa: CASRESGREQYF

v_call: TRBV6-1
d_call: TRBD1
j_call: TRBJ1-1
clone_size: .
cdr3_nt: TGTGCCAGCAGTGATACAGGGGGCCTTGGCGGCACTGAAGCTTTCTTT
cdr3_aa: CASSDTGGLGGTEAFF

v_call: TRBV5-6
d_call: TRBD1
j_call: TRBJ1-1
clone_size: .
cdr3_nt: TGTGCCAGCAGCTTGGCCGGGACAGTCCCTGAAGCTTTCTTT
cdr3_aa: CASSLAGTVPEAFF